Described below is a single TCR beta chain sequence and its context. The data originate from a study of T cell responses to AZD1222 COVID-19 vaccine. Sequencing was performed with immunoSEQ multiplex PCR; in TCRdb, only in-frame clones are kept and a portion is missing. The repertoire holds about 100,000 clones, with 85% to 95% as singletons. J was trimmed by 8 bases and V by 6 bases; bases with no gene match: 5. The CDR3 sequence is 13 residues long. Germline V gives CDR1 SGDLS, CDR2 YYNGEE. This sequence joins TRBV9 and TRBJ1-2; 12 positions agree with TRBD1. This clonotype originated in an adult in good health. The input for sequencing was peripheral blood, taken on day 0 of AZD1222 vaccination. CDR3 sequence (DNA): TGTGCCAGCACCGCCGGGACAGGGGGCGGCTACACCTTC. Translating it yields CASTAGTGGGYTF.